The 20 T cell receptor beta chains given below trace back to one sample, sequenced in a study of blood T cell repertoires in COVID-19. Sequenced by immunoSEQ multiplex PCR; TCRdb stores in-frame clones only, minus some. Of roughly 220,000 clones listed, more than 75% are singletons. Sequenced material: peripheral blood. The receptors derive from a man aged 60 to 69 with acute or convalescent COVID-19.

This chain joins TRBV29-1 and TRBJ1-5, with D possibly TRBD1 on 5 matching bases. The CDR3 runs 15 residues. CDR1 is SQVTM and CDR2 is ANQGSEA in the germline V gene. V lost 7 bases and J 0 bases, leaving 16 bases between the germline ends. DNA for the CDR3: TGCAGCGCCTTGGTGGACATCGCTAGCAATCAGCCCCAGCATTTT. Translation gives CSALVDIASNQPQHF.

CDR3 residues: CASSWATGAGTGELFF. DNA of the CDR3: TGTGCCAGCAGTTGGGCTACAGGGGCCGGTACCGGGGAGCTGTTTTTT. The V call is TRBV6-5, the J call TRBJ2-2, with 7 bases lining up with TRBD1. V lost 4 bases and J lost 5; bases outside the gene matches: 10. The CDR3 runs to 16 residues. Germline-derived CDR1 and CDR2 are MNHEY and SVGAGI.

This clone occurred a few times. The rearrangement links TRBV19 to TRBJ2-4; 7 nucleotides agree with TRBD2. Germline values: CDR1 LNHDA, CDR2 SQIVND (reference sequence). The CDR3 spans 13 residues. Trimming took 4 bases from V and 6 from J; bases not matched to a gene: 3. The CDR3 is CASSNREANIQYF. CDR3 DNA: TGTGCCAGTAGTAACCGGGAGGCAAACATTCAGTACTTC. Looking up the rest from reference TRBV19 and TRBJ2-4 gives the full variable domain: DGGITQSPKYLFRKEGQNVTLSCEQNLNHDAMYWYRQDPGQGLRLIYYSQIVNDFQKGDIAEGYSVSREKKESFPLTVTSAQKNPTAFYLCASSNREANIQYFGAGTRLSVL.

The genes are TRBV19 and TRBJ2-4; perhaps TRBD2 as D (6 bases). Trimming removed 3 bases at V and 0 bases at J, with 9 bases between. Germline CDR1 LNHDA, CDR2 SQIVND (reference sequence). This CDR3 is built from 15 residues. The CDR3 bases are TGTGCCAGTAGTATTCTGGGGGGAGCCAAAAACATTCAGTACTTC. Protein: CASSILGGAKNIQYF.

This chain uses TRBV18 with TRBJ1-1; a possible D gene is TRBD1 (6 bases). The CDR3 loop spans 12 amino acids. Trimming took off 2 bases at V and 14 bases at J, with 15 bases between the two ends. Germline V gene lookup returns CDR1 KGHSH and CDR2 LQKENI. CDR3: CASSPFLQGMFF. The CDR3 nucleotides are TGTGCCAGCTCACCATTTTTACAGGGTATGTTCTTT.

This chain links TRBV27 with TRBJ1-5; the match to TRBD1 covers 7 bases. CDR1 and CDR2 from the germline V gene are MNHEY and SMNVEV (reference sequence). CDR3 length equals 15 residues. Germline trimming cut 6 bases from V and 3 bases from J; bases unmatched to any gene: 8. The CDR3 spells CASSPGTAFNQPQHF. CDR3 in DNA: TGTGCCAGCAGCCCCGGGACAGCCTTCAATCAGCCCCAGCATTTT.

The V gene is TRBV9, the J gene TRBJ1-1; 8 bases align to TRBD1. Germline V CDR1 and CDR2: SGDLS, YYNGEE. Germline trimming cut 1 base from V and 11 bases from J; bases unmatched to any gene: 10. The CDR3 extends over 14 amino acids. This CDR3 reads CASSVLGTGLEAFF. DNA for the CDR3: TGTGCCAGCAGCGTATTGGGGACAGGTCTCGAGGCTTTCTTT.

The chain combines TRBV5-1 with TRBJ2-2, with D perhaps TRBD2 (5 bases). This CDR3 has 15 amino acids. V was cut by 7 bases and J by 6 bases, with 19 bases left in between. Germline V lookup: CDR1 SGHRS, CDR2 YFSETQ. CDR3 nucleotide sequence: TGCGCCAGCCTCGCTTGGGTAGGGAGTTCCGGGGAGCTGTTTTTT. It is translated as CASLAWVGSSGELFF.

The chain has TRBV9 and TRBJ2-2, with TRBD2 matching 9 bases. Trimming at V came to 2 bases and at J to 5 bases, leaving 7 bases not matched to a gene. CDR1 is SGDLS, CDR2 YYNGEE, per germline. The CDR3 contains 16 residues. The CDR3 is CASSVRAGGGTGELFF. The CDR3 DNA follows: TGTGCCAGCAGCGTTCGAGCGGGGGGAGGGACCGGGGAGCTGTTTTTT.

The rearrangement joins TRBV6-1 to TRBJ2-7, with D possibly matching TRBD2 (5 bases). Germline lookup yields CDR1 MNHNS and CDR2 SASEGT. V was cut by 1 base and J by 6 bases, with 19 bases left in between. The CDR3 spans 16 residues. CDR3 coding DNA: TGTGCCAGCAGTGAAGTGGGCCGGCGGAAACTAGTCGAGCAGTACTTC. It encodes CASSEVGRRKLVEQYF.

The V gene is TRBV14, the J gene TRBJ2-2; 7 bases agree with TRBD1. CDR3 size: 15 residues. From germline, CDR1 is SGHDN and CDR2 FVKESK. Trimming took 4 bases from V and 4 from J; bases not matched to a gene: 6. The CDR3: CASSPDRVATGELFF. In DNA form, the CDR3 reads TGTGCCAGCAGCCCCGACAGGGTAGCCACCGGGGAGCTGTTTTTT. The full variable domain, in which reference TRBV14 and TRBJ2-2 provide the parts outside the CDR3, is EAGVTQFPSHSVIEKGQTVTLRCDPISGHDNLYWYRRVMGKEIKFLLHFVKESKQDESGMPNNRFLAERTGGTYSTLKVQPAELEDSGVYFCASSPDRVATGELFFGEGSRLTVL.

The rearrangement links TRBV5-6 to TRBJ2-7, with 7 bases fitting TRBD1. The CDR3 extends over 14 amino acids. The germline V gene encodes CDR1 SGHDT and CDR2 YYEEEE. The V segment lost 3 bases and the J segment 7 bases; nucleotides outside the gene matches: 10. CDR3 loop: CASSWTGSPLEQYF. In nucleotides, the CDR3 is TGTGCCAGCAGCTGGACAGGCAGCCCCCTGGAGCAGTACTTC.

Here the CDR3 DNA reads TGTGCCAGCAGTCTTCGACAGGGTCCCACTGAAGCTTTCTTT. Translating it yields CASSLRQGPTEAFF. The rearrangement joins TRBV28 to TRBJ1-1, with TRBD1 identical over 7 bases. The CDR3 sequence is 14 residues long. Germline CDR1 is MDHEN and CDR2 is SYDVKM. Germline trimming cut 5 bases from V and 4 bases from J; bases unmatched to any gene: 7. The whole variable domain, filled in from reference TRBV28 and TRBJ1-1, reads DVKVTQSSRYLVKRTGEKVFLECVQDMDHENMFWYRQDPGLGLRLIYFSYDVKMKEKGDIPEGYSVSREKKERFSLILESASTNQTSMYLCASSLRQGPTEAFFGQGTRLTVV.

The chain is built from TRBV4-2 and TRBJ1-3; 8 nucleotides agree with TRBD1. The CDR3 is 17 residues long. J gave up 4 bases and V 0 bases, and 8 bases lay outside the gene matches. CDR1 and CDR2 from the germline V gene are LGHNA and YNFKEQ. The CDR3 loop reads CASSQEGGQAIGNTIYF. In DNA form, the CDR3 reads TGTGCCAGCAGCCAAGAAGGGGGACAGGCGATCGGAAACACCATATATTTT.

As DNA, the CDR3 is TGTGCCAGTAGTCTGACAGGGACTGGGGCCAACGTCCTGACTTTC. The encoded protein is CASSLTGTGANVLTF. The chain uses TRBV19 and TRBJ2-6; 7 nucleotides agree with TRBD1. Losses at the gene ends were 5 bases for V and 2 bases for J; bases not matched to a gene: 3. This CDR3 has 15 amino acids. CDR1 is LNHDA and CDR2 is SQIVND in the germline V gene (reference sequence). The full variable domain, its missing parts supplied by reference TRBV19 and TRBJ2-6, is DGGITQSPKYLFRKEGQNVTLSCEQNLNHDAMYWYRQDPGQGLRLIYYSQIVNDFQKGDIAEGYSVSREKKESFPLTVTSAQKNPTAFYLCASSLTGTGANVLTFGAGSRLTVL.

This chain links TRBV28 with TRBJ1-5; the D is unclear. Trimming removed 3 bases from V and 1 base from J, with 4 bases in between. This CDR3 is 13 amino acids long. The germline gives CDR1 MDHEN, CDR2 SYDVKM. The CDR3, as DNA: TGTGCCAGCAGTTTTATGAGCAATCAGCCCCAGCATTTT. The encoded protein is CASSFMSNQPQHF.

V usage is TRBV18 and J usage is TRBJ2-1; 7 bases are shared with TRBD2. Germline V gene data show CDR1 as KGHSH and CDR2 as LQKENI. The CDR3 contains 12 residues. Trimming took 2 bases from V and 13 from J; bases not matched to a gene: 5. This CDR3 reads CASSPSTGGQFF. CDR3 coding DNA: TGTGCCAGCTCACCATCAACGGGGGGTCAGTTCTTC.

Worth noting for this clone: Mismatch with germline at one junction end may stem from a read error. The rearrangement uses TRBV19 and TRBJ1-5; TRBD1 matches at 9 bases. CDR3 length equals 18 residues. Germline-derived CDR1 and CDR2 are LNHDA and SQIVND (reference sequence). Here the CDR3 DNA reads TGTGCCAGTAGTATAGGTAAGGGACAGGGTAAAAAGAATCGGCCCCAGCATTTT. It specifies CASSIGKGQGKKNRPQHF.

The chain uses TRBV5-1 and TRBJ2-5; 7 bases map to TRBD1. The J segment lost 2 bases and the V segment lost 7 bases, leaving 5 bases of the junction unmatched. The length of the CDR3 is 13 residues. Germline assignment: CDR1 SGHRS and CDR2 YFSETQ. The CDR3 protein is CASLGQLQETQYF. For the CDR3, the DNA is TGCGCCAGCCTGGGACAGCTACAAGAGACCCAGTACTTC.

This chain links TRBV10-3 with TRBJ1-2, with 8 bases identical to TRBD1. The trim removed 6 bases at V and 8 bases at J, leaving 8 bases unmatched. The CDR3 consists of 13 residues. Germline values: CDR1 ENHRY, CDR2 SYGVKD. The CDR3: CAISRTGLEGYTF. Written as DNA, the CDR3 is TGTGCCATCAGCCGGACAGGGCTCGAAGGCTACACCTTC.